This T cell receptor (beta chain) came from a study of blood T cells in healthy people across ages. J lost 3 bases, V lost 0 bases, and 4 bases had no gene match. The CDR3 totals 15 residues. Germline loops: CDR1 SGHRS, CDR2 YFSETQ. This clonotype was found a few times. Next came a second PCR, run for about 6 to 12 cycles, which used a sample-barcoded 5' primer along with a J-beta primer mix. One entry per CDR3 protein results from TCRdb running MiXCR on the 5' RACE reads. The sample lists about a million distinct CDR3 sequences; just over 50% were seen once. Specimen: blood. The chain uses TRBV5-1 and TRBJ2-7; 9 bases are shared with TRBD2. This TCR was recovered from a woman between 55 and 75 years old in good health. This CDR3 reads CASSLASGRNYEQYF. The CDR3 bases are TGCGCCAGCAGCTTGGCCAGCGGGAGGAACTACGAGCAGTACTTC.